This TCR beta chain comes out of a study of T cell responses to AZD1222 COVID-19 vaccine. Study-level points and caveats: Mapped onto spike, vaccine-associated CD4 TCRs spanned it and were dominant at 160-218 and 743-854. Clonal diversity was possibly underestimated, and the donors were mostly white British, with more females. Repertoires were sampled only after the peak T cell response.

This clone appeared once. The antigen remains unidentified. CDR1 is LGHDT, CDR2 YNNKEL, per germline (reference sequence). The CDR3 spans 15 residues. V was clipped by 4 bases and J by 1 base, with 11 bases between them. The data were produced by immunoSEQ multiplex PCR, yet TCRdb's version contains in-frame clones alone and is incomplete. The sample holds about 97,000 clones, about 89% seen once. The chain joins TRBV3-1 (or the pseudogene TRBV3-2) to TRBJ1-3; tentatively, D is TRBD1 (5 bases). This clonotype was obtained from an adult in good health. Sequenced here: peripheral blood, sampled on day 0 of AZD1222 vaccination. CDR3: CASSLRGRSGNTIYF. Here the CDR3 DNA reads TGTGCCAGCAGCCTCCGGGGCCGATCTGGAAACACCATATATTTT.